These T cell receptor beta chains were read from a single sample in a study of human T cells and chemical hapten exposure. TCRdb ran MiXCR on the RACE reads and lists one entry per CDR3 protein. The table shows about 340,000 distinct CDR3 sequences, with around 6.9% occurring only once. The sample here was whole blood, taken in connection with sensitization to the hapten diphenylcyclopropenone (DPC). The receptor set was obtained from a young woman with alopecia areata. Some clones in this sample may be carry-over from other donors' samples. Each CDR3 is given with its conserved first and last residue. Each record gives: clone size, D gene, V gene, J gene, CDR3 protein, CDR3 DNA. The D gene is left open where the match is weak. Part of the rows lack a size; the others show once, few, many or a class for expanded clones.

clone_size: .; d_call: .; v_call: TRBV5-1; j_call: TRBJ1-1; cdr3_aa: CASSLVQEAFF; cdr3_nt: TGCGCCAGCAGCTTGGTTCAGGAGGCTTTCTTT
clone_size: .; d_call: .; v_call: TRBV18; j_call: TRBJ1-4; cdr3_aa: CASSPPSGKRGEKLFF; cdr3_nt: TGTGCCAGCTCACCACCGTCGGGCAAAAGAGGGGAAAAACTGTTTTTT
clone_size: few; d_call: .; v_call: TRBV5-6; j_call: TRBJ1-3; cdr3_aa: CASSRGVTGNTIYF; cdr3_nt: TGTGCCAGCAGCCGAGGGGTGACTGGAAACACCATATATTTT
clone_size: .; d_call: .; v_call: TRBV29-1; j_call: TRBJ1-2; cdr3_aa: CSVGQTDGYTF; cdr3_nt: TGCAGCGTTGGACAGACAGATGGCTACACCTTC
clone_size: few; d_call: .; v_call: TRBV5-5; j_call: TRBJ1-1; cdr3_aa: CASSLAVNEAFF; cdr3_nt: TGTGCCAGCAGCTTGGCCGTAAATGAAGCTTTCTTT
clone_size: few; d_call: .; v_call: TRBV10-3; j_call: TRBJ2-1; cdr3_aa: CAIRLQGNEQFF; cdr3_nt: TGTGCCATCAGATTACAGGGAAATGAGCAGTTCTTC
clone_size: many; d_call: .; v_call: TRBV28; j_call: TRBJ2-1; cdr3_aa: CASSFSMIYNEQFF; cdr3_nt: TGTGCCAGCAGTTTTTCCATGATTTACAATGAGCAGTTCTTC
clone_size: few; d_call: .; v_call: TRBV19; j_call: TRBJ2-6; cdr3_aa: CASSIDGDWSSGANVLTF; cdr3_nt: TGTGCCAGTAGTATAGATGGCGATTGGAGCTCTGGGGCCAACGTCCTGACTTTC
clone_size: many; d_call: .; v_call: TRBV20-1; j_call: TRBJ2-7; cdr3_aa: CSVRGGGIDYEQYF; cdr3_nt: TGCAGTGTCCGAGGGGGGGGGATTGACTACGAGCAGTACTTC
clone_size: few; d_call: .; v_call: TRBV6-5; j_call: TRBJ2-7; cdr3_aa: CASRKGVFYEQYF; cdr3_nt: TGTGCCAGCAGGAAGGGGGTGTTTTACGAGCAGTACTTC
clone_size: .; d_call: .; v_call: TRBV2; j_call: TRBJ1-2; cdr3_aa: CASSEVRAYGYTF; cdr3_nt: TGTGCCAGCAGTGAAGTACGCGCCTATGGCTACACCTTC
clone_size: many; d_call: .; v_call: TRBV7-2; j_call: TRBJ2-3; cdr3_aa: CASSLAQGPTSTDTQYF; cdr3_nt: TGTGCCAGCAGCTTAGCGCAGGGGCCTACTAGCACAGATACGCAGTATTTT
clone_size: .; d_call: TRBD1; v_call: TRBV10-3; j_call: TRBJ1-1; cdr3_aa: CAIRGTGANTEAFF; cdr3_nt: TGTGCCATCAGAGGGACAGGGGCGAACACTGAAGCTTTCTTT
clone_size: .; d_call: TRBD2; v_call: TRBV3-1; j_call: TRBJ2-1; cdr3_aa: CASSLGLSGGSGNEQFF; cdr3_nt: TGTGCCAGCAGCCTCGGACTAAGCGGGGGGTCAGGTAATGAGCAGTTCTTC
clone_size: many; d_call: TRBD2; v_call: TRBV6-6; j_call: TRBJ2-1; cdr3_aa: CASSPSGTSGYNEQFF; cdr3_nt: TGTGCCAGCAGTCCGTCCGGGACTAGCGGCTACAATGAGCAGTTCTTC
clone_size: .; d_call: .; v_call: TRBV4-3; j_call: TRBJ1-5; cdr3_aa: CASSQDLAAGGPQHF; cdr3_nt: TGCGCCAGCAGCCAAGATCTGGCGGCGGGGGGGCCCCAGCATTTT
clone_size: .; d_call: TRBD1; v_call: TRBV20-1; j_call: TRBJ1-5; cdr3_aa: CSARTGGRQPQHF; cdr3_nt: TGCAGTGCCCGGACAGGGGGCCGGCAGCCCCAGCATTTT
clone_size: few; d_call: .; v_call: TRBV27; j_call: TRBJ2-7; cdr3_aa: CASSRMTGPYEQYF; cdr3_nt: TGTGCCAGCAGTCGCATGACAGGACCCTACGAGCAGTACTTC
clone_size: many; d_call: .; v_call: TRBV28; j_call: TRBJ2-3; cdr3_aa: CASSWQGDTDTQYF; cdr3_nt: TGTGCCAGCAGTTGGCAGGGCGACACAGATACGCAGTATTTT
clone_size: many; d_call: .; v_call: TRBV6-2/TRBV6-3; j_call: TRBJ2-1; cdr3_aa: CASSNRREQFF; cdr3_nt: TGTGCCAGCAGTAACCGGCGTGAGCAGTTCTTC
clone_size: few; d_call: TRBD1; v_call: TRBV4-3; j_call: TRBJ2-2; cdr3_aa: CASSQGARGTVGTGELFF; cdr3_nt: TGCGCCAGCAGCCAAGGGGCCAGGGGGACGGTGGGAACCGGGGAGCTGTTTTTT
clone_size: many; d_call: .; v_call: TRBV5-1; j_call: TRBJ1-1; cdr3_aa: CASSQHREAGTEAFF; cdr3_nt: TGCGCCAGCAGCCAGCACCGGGAGGCCGGGACTGAAGCTTTCTTT
clone_size: few; d_call: TRBD2; v_call: TRBV11-2; j_call: TRBJ2-3; cdr3_aa: CASSRLAGEFGIWADTQYF; cdr3_nt: TGTGCCAGCTCCCGGCTAGCGGGGGAATTTGGTATCTGGGCAGATACGCAGTATTTT
clone_size: few; d_call: .; v_call: TRBV20-1; j_call: TRBJ1-1; cdr3_aa: CSARDLGMAFF; cdr3_nt: TGCAGTGCTAGAGATCTAGGGATGGCTTTCTTT
clone_size: few; d_call: .; v_call: TRBV4-2; j_call: TRBJ2-7; cdr3_aa: CASSQPSGGAGFSYEQYF; cdr3_nt: TGTGCCAGCAGCCAACCTTCAGGGGGGGCAGGGTTTTCCTACGAGCAGTACTTC
clone_size: many; d_call: .; v_call: TRBV18; j_call: TRBJ2-3; cdr3_aa: CASSPPGLPTDTQYF; cdr3_nt: TGTGCCAGCTCACCACCGGGACTTCCAACAGATACGCAGTATTTT
clone_size: .; d_call: .; v_call: TRBV6-1; j_call: TRBJ1-2; cdr3_aa: CANSPGGNYGYTF; cdr3_nt: TGTGCCAACTCGCCGGGGGGCAACTATGGCTACACCTTC
clone_size: many; d_call: .; v_call: TRBV7-2; j_call: TRBJ1-6; cdr3_aa: CASSLVVTGKSSYNSPLHF; cdr3_nt: TGTGCCAGCAGCTTAGTGGTGACAGGAAAAAGCTCCTATAATTCACCCCTCCACTTT